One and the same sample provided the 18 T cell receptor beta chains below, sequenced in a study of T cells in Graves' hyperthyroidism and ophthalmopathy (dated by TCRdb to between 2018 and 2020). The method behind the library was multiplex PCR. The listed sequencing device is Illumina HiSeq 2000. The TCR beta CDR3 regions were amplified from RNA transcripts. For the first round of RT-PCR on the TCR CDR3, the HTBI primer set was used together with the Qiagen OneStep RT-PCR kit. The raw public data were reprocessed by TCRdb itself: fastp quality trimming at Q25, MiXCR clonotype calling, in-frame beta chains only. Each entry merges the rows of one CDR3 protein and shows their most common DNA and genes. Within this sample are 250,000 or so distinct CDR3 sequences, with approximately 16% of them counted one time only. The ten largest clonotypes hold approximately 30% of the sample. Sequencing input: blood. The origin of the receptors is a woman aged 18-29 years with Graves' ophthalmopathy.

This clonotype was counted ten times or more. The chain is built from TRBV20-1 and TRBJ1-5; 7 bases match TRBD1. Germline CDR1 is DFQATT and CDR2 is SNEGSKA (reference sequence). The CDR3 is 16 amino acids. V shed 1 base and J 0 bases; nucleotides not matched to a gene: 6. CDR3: CSARGYRGLSNQPQHF. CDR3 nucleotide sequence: TGCAGTGCTAGAGGATACAGGGGACTTAGCAATCAGCCCCAGCATTTT.

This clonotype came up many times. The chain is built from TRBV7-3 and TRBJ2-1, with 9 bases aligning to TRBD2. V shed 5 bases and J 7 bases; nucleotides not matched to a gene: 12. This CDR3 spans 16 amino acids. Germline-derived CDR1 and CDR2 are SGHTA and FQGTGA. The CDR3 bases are TGTGCCAGCAGCCCATCCGCTAGCGGGGTGTTAAATGAGCAGTTCTTC. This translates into CASSPSASGVLNEQFF. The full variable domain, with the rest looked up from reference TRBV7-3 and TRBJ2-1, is GAGVSQTPSNKVTEKGKYVELRCDPISGHTALYWYRQSLGQGPEFLIYFQGTGAADDSGLPNDRFFAVRPEGSVSTLKIQRTERGDSAVYLCASSPSASGVLNEQFFGPGTRLTVL.

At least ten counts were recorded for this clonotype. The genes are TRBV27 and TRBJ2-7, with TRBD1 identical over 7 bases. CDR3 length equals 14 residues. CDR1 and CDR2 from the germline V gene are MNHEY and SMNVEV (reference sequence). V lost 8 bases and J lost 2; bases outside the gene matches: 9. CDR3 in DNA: TGTGCCAGCTCCGTCGCCACAGGGGCCTACGAGCAGTACTTC. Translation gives CASSVATGAYEQYF.

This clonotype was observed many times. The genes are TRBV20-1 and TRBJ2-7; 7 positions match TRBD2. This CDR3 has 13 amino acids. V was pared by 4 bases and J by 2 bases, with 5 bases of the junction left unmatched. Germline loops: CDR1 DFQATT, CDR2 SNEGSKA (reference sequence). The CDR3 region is CSATPGLTYEQYF. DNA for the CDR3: TGCAGTGCTACCCCGGGACTAACCTACGAGCAGTACTTC.

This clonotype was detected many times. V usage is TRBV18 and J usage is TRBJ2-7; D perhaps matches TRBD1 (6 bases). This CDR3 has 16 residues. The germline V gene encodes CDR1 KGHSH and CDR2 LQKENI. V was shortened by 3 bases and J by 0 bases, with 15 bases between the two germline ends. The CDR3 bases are TGTGCCAGCTCACCTTCGACAGGACTTTTCTCCTACGAGCAGTACTTC. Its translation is CASSPSTGLFSYEQYF.

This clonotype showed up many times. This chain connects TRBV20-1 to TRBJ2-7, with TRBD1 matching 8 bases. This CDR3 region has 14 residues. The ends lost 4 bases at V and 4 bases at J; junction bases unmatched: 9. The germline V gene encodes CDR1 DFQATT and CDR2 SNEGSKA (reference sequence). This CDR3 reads CSATNRDRHYEQYF. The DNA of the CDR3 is TGCAGTGCTACCAACCGGGACAGGCATTACGAGCAGTACTTC.

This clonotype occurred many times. CDR3 nucleotides: TGTGCCAGCAGCTTGGCAGGGACCTACACAGATACGCAGTATTTT. It translates to CASSLAGTYTDTQYF. The gene calls are TRBV5-8 and TRBJ2-3; TRBD1 or TRBD2 may be the D gene (5 bases each). The CDR3 sequence is 15 residues long. V dropped 0 bases and J dropped 2 bases, with 10 bases sitting between them. The V gene's germline CDR1 is SGHTS and CDR2 YDEGEE.

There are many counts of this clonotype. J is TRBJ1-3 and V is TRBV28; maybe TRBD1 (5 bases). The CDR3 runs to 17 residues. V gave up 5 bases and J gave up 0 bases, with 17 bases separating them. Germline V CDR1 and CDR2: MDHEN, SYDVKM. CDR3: CASSTTYTRVSGNTIYF. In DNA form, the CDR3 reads TGTGCCAGCAGTACCACCTATACCAGGGTCTCTGGAAACACCATATATTTT.

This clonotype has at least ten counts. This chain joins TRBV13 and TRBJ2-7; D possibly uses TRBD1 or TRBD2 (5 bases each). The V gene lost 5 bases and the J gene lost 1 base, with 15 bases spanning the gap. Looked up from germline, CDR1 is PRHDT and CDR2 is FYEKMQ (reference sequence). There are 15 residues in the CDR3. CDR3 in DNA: TGTGCCAGCAGCCGATCCGGGACGGGATCCTACGAGCAGTACTTC. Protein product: CASSRSGTGSYEQYF.

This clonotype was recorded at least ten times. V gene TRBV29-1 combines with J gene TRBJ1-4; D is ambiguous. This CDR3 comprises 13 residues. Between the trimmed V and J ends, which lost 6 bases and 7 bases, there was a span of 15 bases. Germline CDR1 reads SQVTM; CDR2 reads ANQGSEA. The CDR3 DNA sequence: TGCAGCGTCGGCATGGGGATTCGTGAAAAACTGTTTTTT. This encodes CSVGMGIREKLFF.

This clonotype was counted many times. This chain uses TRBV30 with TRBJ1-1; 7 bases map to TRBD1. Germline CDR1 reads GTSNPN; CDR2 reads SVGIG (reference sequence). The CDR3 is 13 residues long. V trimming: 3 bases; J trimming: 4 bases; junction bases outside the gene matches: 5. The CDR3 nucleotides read TGTGCCTGGAGCGCTAGACAGGGCACTGAAGCTTTCTTT. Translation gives CAWSARQGTEAFF.

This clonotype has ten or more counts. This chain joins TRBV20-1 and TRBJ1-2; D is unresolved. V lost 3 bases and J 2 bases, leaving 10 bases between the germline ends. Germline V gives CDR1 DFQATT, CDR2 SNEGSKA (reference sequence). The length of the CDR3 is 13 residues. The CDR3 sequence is CSASHPINYGYTF. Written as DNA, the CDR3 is TGCAGTGCTAGTCACCCGATCAACTATGGCTACACCTTC.

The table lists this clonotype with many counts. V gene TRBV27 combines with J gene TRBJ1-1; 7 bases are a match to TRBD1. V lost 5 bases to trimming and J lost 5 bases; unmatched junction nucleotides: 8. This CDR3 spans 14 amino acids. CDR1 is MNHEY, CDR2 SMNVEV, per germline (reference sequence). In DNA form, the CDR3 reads TGTGCCAGCAGTCTTACCAGGGGGTCTACTGAAGCTTTCTTT. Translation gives CASSLTRGSTEAFF.

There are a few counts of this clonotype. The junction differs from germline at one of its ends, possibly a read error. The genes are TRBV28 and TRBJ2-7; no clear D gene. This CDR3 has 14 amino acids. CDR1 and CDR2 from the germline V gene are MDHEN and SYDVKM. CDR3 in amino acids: CAGRRRVNDYEQYF. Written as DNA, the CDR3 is TGTGCCGGCAGGAGACGGGTGAATGACTACGAGCAGTACTTC.

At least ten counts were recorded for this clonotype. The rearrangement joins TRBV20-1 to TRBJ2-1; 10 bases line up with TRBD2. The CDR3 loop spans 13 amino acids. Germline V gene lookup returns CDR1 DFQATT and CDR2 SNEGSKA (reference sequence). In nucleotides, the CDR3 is TGCATGATCGGACTAGCGGCCTACAATGAGCAGTTCTTC. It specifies CMIGLAAYNEQFF.

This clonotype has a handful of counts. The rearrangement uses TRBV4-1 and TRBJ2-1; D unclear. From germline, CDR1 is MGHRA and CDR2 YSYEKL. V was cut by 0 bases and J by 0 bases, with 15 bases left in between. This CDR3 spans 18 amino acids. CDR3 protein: CASSQESVRHSSYNEQFF. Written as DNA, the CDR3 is TGCGCCAGCAGCCAAGAATCAGTCAGACACAGCTCCTACAATGAGCAGTTCTTC.

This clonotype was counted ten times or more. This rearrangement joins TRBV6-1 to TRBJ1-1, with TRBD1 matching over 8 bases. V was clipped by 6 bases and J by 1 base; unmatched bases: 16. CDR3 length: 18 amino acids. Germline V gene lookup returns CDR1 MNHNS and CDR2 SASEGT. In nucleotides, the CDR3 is TGTGCCAGCAGCGAGCTACTCAGGGGGCTGGCGTGGAACACTGAAGCTTTCTTT. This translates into CASSELLRGLAWNTEAFF.

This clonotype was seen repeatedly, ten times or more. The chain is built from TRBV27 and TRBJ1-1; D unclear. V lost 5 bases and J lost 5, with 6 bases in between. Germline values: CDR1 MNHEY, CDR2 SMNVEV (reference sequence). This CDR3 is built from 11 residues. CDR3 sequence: CASSVGTEAFF. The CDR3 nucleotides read TGTGCCAGCAGTGTGGGGACTGAAGCTTTCTTT.